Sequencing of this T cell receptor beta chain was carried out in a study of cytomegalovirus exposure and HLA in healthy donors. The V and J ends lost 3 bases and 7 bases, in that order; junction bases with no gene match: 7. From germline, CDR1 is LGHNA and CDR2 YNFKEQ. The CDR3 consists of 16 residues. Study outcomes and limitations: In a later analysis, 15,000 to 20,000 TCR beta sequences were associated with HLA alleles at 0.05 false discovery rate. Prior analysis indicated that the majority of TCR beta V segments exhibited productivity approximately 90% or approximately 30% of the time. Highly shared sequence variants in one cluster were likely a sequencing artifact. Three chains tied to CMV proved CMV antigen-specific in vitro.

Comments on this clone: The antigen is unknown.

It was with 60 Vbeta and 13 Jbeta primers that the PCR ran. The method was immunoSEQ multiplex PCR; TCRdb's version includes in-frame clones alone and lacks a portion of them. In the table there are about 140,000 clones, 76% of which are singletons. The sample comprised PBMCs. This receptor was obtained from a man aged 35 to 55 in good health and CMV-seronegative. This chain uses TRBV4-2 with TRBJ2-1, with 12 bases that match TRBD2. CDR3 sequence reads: CASSQETSGRLNEQFF. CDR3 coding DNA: TGTGCCAGCAGCCAGGAGACTAGCGGGAGATTGAATGAGCAGTTCTTC.